This T cell receptor beta chain is from a study of post-analysis software for immune sequencing data. Study-level results: A few TRBV segments (TRBV5-6, TRBV5-1 and TRBV20-1 among them) occurred more frequently in patients than in controls.

This clonotype has only a few counts. Antigen: not known. Between the trimmed V and J ends, which lost 5 bases and 8 bases, there was a span of 15 bases. CDR3 length: 13 amino acids. Germline CDR1 is MNHEY and CDR2 is SVGAGI. Incorporated into the TCR beta cDNA libraries were unique molecular identifiers, which served to reduce PCR and sequencing biases. TCRdb used MiXCR to reprocess the PCR reads, holding one entry per CDR3 protein. The sample records a few hundred thousand distinct CDR3 sequences, around 34% being singletons. Sequenced sample: blood. The receptor comes from a girl aged 2 to 17 with multiple sclerosis. The gene calls are TRBV6-5 and TRBJ1-2; possible D gene TRBD1, 6 bases. CDR3 region: CASSPPTGGGYTF. CDR3 nucleotides: TGTGCCAGCAGTCCACCGACAGGCGGCGGCTACACCTTC.